This passage covers 30 T cell receptor beta chains from one sample sequenced in a study of blood T cell repertoires in COVID-19. Profiled with immunoSEQ multiplex PCR; TCRdb holds only in-frame clones, not every one. Of about 240,000 clones in the sample, 92% were seen once. What was sequenced was peripheral blood. The receptors here all came from a man in his thirties or forties with COVID-19, enrolled during active disease.

This chain links TRBV3-1 (or the pseudogene TRBV3-2) with TRBJ1-3; TRBD1 might be the D (6 bases). The V and J ends lost 0 bases and 4 bases respectively, with 10 bases between them. The CDR3 sequence is 15 residues long. Germline V lookup: CDR1 LGHDT, CDR2 YNNKEL (reference sequence). In nucleotides, the CDR3 is TGTGCCAGCAGCCAAGATCAGGGGCGCGGAAACACCATATATTTT. Translating gives CASSQDQGRGNTIYF.

The rearrangement uses TRBV1 and TRBJ2-5; TRBD2, as called in the table, went unchecked against the DNA. TRBV1 is a pseudogene. The CDR3 has 13 amino acids. This chain's CDR3 is CTRPSGGGETQYF. The CDR3 coding sequence is TGCACCAGACCTAGCGGGGGGGGCGAGACCCAGTACTTC.

The J gene is TRBJ2-7, the V gene TRBV5-1; D may be TRBD1 (6 bases). Germline lookup yields CDR1 SGHRS and CDR2 YFSETQ. CDR3 length: 14 residues. Trimming removed 4 bases at V and 1 base at J, with 12 bases between. The CDR3 is CASSPNTGSYEQYF. The DNA of the CDR3 is TGCGCCAGCAGCCCTAATACAGGGTCCTACGAGCAGTACTTC.

This rearrangement joins TRBV27 to TRBJ1-5; 8 bases are a match to TRBD1. Germline V gives CDR1 MNHEY, CDR2 SMNVEV (reference sequence). This CDR3 comprises 17 residues. V was clipped by 5 bases and J by 1 base; unmatched bases: 10. This CDR3 is CASSPRTGSVSNQPQHF. CDR3 nucleotides: TGTGCCAGCAGTCCCAGGACAGGGTCTGTGAGCAATCAGCCCCAGCATTTT.

CDR3 amino acids: CSASNPGQGAFGEWFF. For the CDR3, the DNA is TGCAGTGCTAGTAACCCGGGACAGGGGGCCTTCGGGGAGTGGTTCTTC. The J gene is TRBJ2-1, the V gene TRBV20-1; TRBD1 matches at 12 bases. Germline values: CDR1 DFQATT, CDR2 SNEGSKA (reference sequence). The CDR3 covers 16 residues. V lost 3 bases and J lost 15; bases outside the gene matches: 18.

The rearrangement links TRBV6-5 to TRBJ2-3; 7 nucleotides line up with TRBD1. CDR3 length: 16 residues. Unmatched junction bases numbered 8, after V lost 2 bases and J lost 3 bases. Germline CDR1 is MNHEY and CDR2 is SVGAGI. This CDR3 reads CASSYDRALGTDTQYF. Written as DNA, the CDR3 is TGTGCCAGCAGTTACGACAGGGCCTTAGGAACAGATACGCAGTATTTT.

The CDR3 here is CASSLVVAGGQETQYF. CDR3 nucleotides: TGTGCCAGCAGCTTGGTGGTAGCGGGGGGGCAAGAGACCCAGTACTTC. The rearrangement uses TRBV5-5 and TRBJ2-5; TRBD2 aligns across 11 bases. The CDR3 runs 16 residues. Germline V gives CDR1 SGHKS, CDR2 YYEKEE (reference sequence). V lost 0 bases, J lost 2 bases, and 3 bases stayed unmatched.

The chain combines TRBV4-1 with TRBJ2-2; TRBD2 might be the D (6 bases). CDR3 length equals 14 residues. Deletions cut 4 bases from V and 9 bases from J, with 15 bases between. Germline CDR1 is MGHRA and CDR2 is YSYEKL. CDR3 sequence reads: CASSPSGGTRELFF. The CDR3 DNA is TGCGCCAGCAGCCCATCCGGGGGAACAAGGGAGCTGTTTTTT.

The count of this clone is one. This chain uses TRBV5-1 with TRBJ1-2, with 7 bases fitting TRBD1. This CDR3 spans 14 amino acids. After removal of 3 bases from V and 3 bases from J, the junction contained 5 bases not matched to a gene. The germline V gene encodes CDR1 SGHRS and CDR2 YFSETQ. CDR3 DNA sequence: TGCGCCAGCAGCTCCCGACAGGGTGACTATGGCTACACCTTC. Translated, it gives CASSSRQGDYGYTF.

This clone has a handful of counts. J is TRBJ2-1 and V is TRBV19, with D maybe TRBD2 (7 bases). The length of the CDR3 is 15 residues. Trimming pared 3 bases from V and 4 bases from J, leaving 13 bases between. Per germline, CDR1 LNHDA and CDR2 SQIVND (reference sequence). The DNA for the CDR3 is TGTGCCAGTAGTATGGGGGGGGCAAGATACAATGAGCAGTTCTTC. This translates into CASSMGGARYNEQFF.

The chain recombines TRBV6-5 with TRBJ1-3, with 8 bases matching TRBD1. This CDR3 has 16 residues. Per the germline V gene, CDR1 is MNHEY and CDR2 is SVGAGI. V shed 2 bases and J 4 bases; nucleotides not matched to a gene: 7. The CDR3: CASSYESQGVGNTIYF. CDR3 DNA: TGTGCCAGCAGTTACGAGTCACAGGGGGTAGGAAACACCATATATTTT.

This chain links TRBV9 with TRBJ2-1; 11 bases line up with TRBD1. The germline V gene encodes CDR1 SGDLS and CDR2 YYNGEE. This CDR3 region has 17 residues. V lost 3 bases and J lost 8; bases outside the gene matches: 13. CDR3 DNA: TGTGCCAGCAGCGCGGGACAGGGGGGGATTTTTTGGTATGAGCAGTTCTTC. Residues: CASSAGQGGIFWYEQFF.

V gene TRBV4-2 combines with J gene TRBJ2-5; TRBD2 agrees at 16 bases. Germline V gives CDR1 LGHNA, CDR2 YNFKEQ. The CDR3 consists of 17 residues. V was clipped by 3 bases and J by 4 bases; unmatched bases: 5. CDR3 in DNA: TGTGCCAGCAGCCACGGGACTAGCGGGGGGGCCGTAGAGACCCAGTACTTC. Protein sequence: CASSHGTSGGAVETQYF.

The table lists this clone with a count of one. This chain joins TRBV9 and TRBJ1-1, with 8 bases lining up with TRBD1. Germline-derived CDR1 and CDR2 are SGDLS and YYNGEE. This CDR3 is built from 15 residues. J lost 2 bases, V lost 4 bases, and 7 bases had no gene match. CDR3 region: CASSPQTGGNTEAFF. The CDR3, as DNA: TGTGCCAGCAGCCCTCAAACAGGGGGTAACACTGAAGCTTTCTTT.

The chain joins TRBV4-1 to TRBJ2-1; possible D gene TRBD2, 6 bases. The V and J ends lost 2 bases and 3 bases respectively, with 14 bases between them. The CDR3 has 16 residues. Germline V gene data show CDR1 as MGHRA and CDR2 as YSYEKL. Written as DNA, the CDR3 is TGCGCCAGCAGCCAACTGCGGGACTTGAACTACAATGAGCAGTTCTTC. Amino acids: CASSQLRDLNYNEQFF.

The rearrangement joins TRBV9 to TRBJ1-2; perhaps TRBD1 as D (6 bases). The CDR3 has 14 residues. The V gene lost 7 bases and the J gene lost 5 bases, with 18 bases spanning the gap. CDR1 and CDR2 from the germline V gene are SGDLS and YYNGEE. CDR3 protein: CASAFSGGYYGYTF. In DNA form, the CDR3 reads TGTGCCAGCGCCTTCTCGGGGGGCTATTATGGCTACACCTTC.

The chain is built from TRBV3-1 (or the pseudogene TRBV3-2) and TRBJ2-3; D is uncertain. Trimming pared 6 bases from V and 4 bases from J, leaving 11 bases between. This CDR3 comprises 13 residues. Germline CDR1 LGHDT, CDR2 YNNKEL (reference sequence). The CDR3 loop reads CASSPTSADTQYF. As DNA, the CDR3 is TGTGCCAGCAGTCCGACTTCCGCAGATACGCAGTATTTT.

V is TRBV9 and J is TRBJ2-7; 7 bases line up with TRBD1. The length of the CDR3 is 13 residues. Germline V gene lookup returns CDR1 SGDLS and CDR2 YYNGEE. The V and J ends lost 3 bases and 1 base, in that order; junction bases with no gene match: 1. In nucleotides, the CDR3 is TGTGCCAGCAGCGCGGGACAGTCCTACGAGCAGTACTTC. This translates into CASSAGQSYEQYF.

This chain joins TRBV3-1 (or the pseudogene TRBV3-2) and TRBJ1-5; tentative D call: TRBD1 (5 bases). The ends were cut back, 4 bases at V and 2 bases at J, with 12 bases in the middle. From germline, CDR1 is LGHDT and CDR2 YNNKEL (reference sequence). The CDR3 runs 15 residues. The CDR3 protein is CASSLSQGGNQPQHF. DNA of the CDR3: TGTGCCAGCAGCCTAAGCCAGGGTGGCAATCAGCCCCAGCATTTT.

V gene TRBV25-1 combines with J gene TRBJ2-7; TRBD1 matches 7 bases. Per germline, CDR1 MGHDK and CDR2 SYGVNS. The CDR3 runs to 12 residues. The J segment lost 2 bases and the V segment lost 8 bases, leaving 3 bases of the junction unmatched. CDR3 sequence: CASAQGPYEQYF. The CDR3 nucleotides read TGTGCCAGCGCACAGGGGCCCTACGAGCAGTACTTC.

The gene calls are TRBV10-1 and TRBJ2-1; 8 bases align to TRBD2. Looked up from germline, CDR1 is WNHNN and CDR2 is SYGVQD (reference sequence). Trimming at V came to 2 bases and at J to 8 bases, leaving 8 bases not matched to a gene. The CDR3 is 15 amino acids. The CDR3 sequence: CASSEDPGGADEQFF. The CDR3 coding sequence is TGCGCCAGCAGTGAGGATCCCGGGGGGGCGGATGAGCAGTTCTTC.

The rearrangement links TRBV4-1 to TRBJ1-2, with D maybe TRBD1 (5 bases). V lost 1 base to trimming and J lost 4 bases, with 16 bases between them. Germline V gene lookup returns CDR1 MGHRA and CDR2 YSYEKL. The CDR3 loop spans 16 amino acids. The CDR3 here is CASSQVRDLTLYGYTF. The CDR3 region has the DNA TGCGCCAGCAGCCAAGTTAGGGACTTAACCCTCTATGGCTACACCTTC.

Concerning this clone: One end of the junction varies from germline; a read error may be responsible. V is TRBV7-9 and J is TRBJ1-1; 8 bases line up with TRBD1. Per germline, CDR1 SEHNR and CDR2 FQNEAQ (reference sequence). This CDR3 has 11 amino acids. The DNA of the CDR3 is TGTGCCAGCAGCTTCCGGGACAGGAAGGACTTT. Protein product: CASSFRDRKDF. Combining the CDR3 with reference TRBV7-9 and TRBJ1-1 gives the whole variable domain DTGVSQNPRHKITKRGQNVTFRCDPISEHNRLYWYRQTLGQGPEFLTYFQNEAQLEKSRLLSDRFSAERPKGSFSTLEIQRTEQGDSAMYLCASSFRDRKDFGQGTRLTVV.

J is TRBJ2-6 and V is TRBV19; 8 bases match TRBD1. This CDR3 is 16 amino acids long. J lost 0 bases, V lost 6 bases, and 4 bases had no gene match. Germline lookup yields CDR1 LNHDA and CDR2 SQIVND (reference sequence). CDR3 sequence: CASRDRGGSGANVLTF. Written as DNA, the CDR3 is TGTGCCAGTAGAGACAGGGGCGGCTCTGGGGCCAACGTCCTGACTTTC.

The chain is built from TRBV6-5 and TRBJ1-3; D possibly corresponds to TRBD1 (6 bases). Germline V CDR1 and CDR2: MNHEY, SVGAGI. V was cut by 4 bases and J by 0 bases, with 13 bases left in between. The CDR3 is 16 residues long. The CDR3 region has the DNA TGTGCCAGCAGTTTCCTACAGGGCTACTCTGGAAACACCATATATTTT. Translating it yields CASSFLQGYSGNTIYF.

This chain joins TRBV2 and TRBJ1-5; D remains unclear. This CDR3 spans 14 amino acids. Germline V gene sequence: CDR1 SNHLY, CDR2 FYNNEI. V lost 5 bases and J 1 base, leaving 9 bases between the germline ends. The CDR3 loop reads CASSLMRSNQPQHF. The CDR3 nucleotides are TGTGCCAGCAGTTTGATGAGGAGCAATCAGCCCCAGCATTTT.

J is TRBJ1-1 and V is TRBV11-2; 9 nucleotides match TRBD1. This CDR3 is built from 15 residues. Germline CDR1 SGHAT, CDR2 FQNNGV. With 4 bases clipped from V and 1 base from J, the junction kept 4 bases outside the gene matches. CDR3 in amino acids: CASSSPGQGNTEAFF. As DNA, the CDR3 is TGTGCCAGCAGCTCTCCGGGACAGGGGAACACTGAAGCTTTCTTT.

The chain links TRBV5-1 to TRBJ1-3; D is unresolved. The CDR3 runs 14 residues. Deletions cut 2 bases from V and 0 bases from J, with 6 bases between. Looked up from germline, CDR1 is SGHRS and CDR2 is YFSETQ. In DNA, the CDR3 is TGCGCCAGCAGCTTCGACTCCTCTGGAAACACCATATATTTT. It specifies CASSFDSSGNTIYF.

J is TRBJ1-2 and V is TRBV6-1; D perhaps matches TRBD1 (5 bases). The V end lost 2 bases, the J end lost 0 bases, and 10 bases lay between the germline ends. CDR3 size: 15 residues. Germline values: CDR1 MNHNS, CDR2 SASEGT. The CDR3 DNA follows: TGTGCCAGCAGTGAAACAGGTATAGCTAACTATGGCTACACCTTC. Protein product: CASSETGIANYGYTF.

This clone was counted a few times. The J gene is TRBJ2-1, the V gene TRBV20-1; a weak D match, TRBD1 (5 bases). The CDR3 totals 11 residues. Germline V lookup: CDR1 DFQATT, CDR2 SNEGSKA (reference sequence). Trimming removed 5 bases at V and 5 bases at J, with 7 bases between. CDR3 coding DNA: TGCAGTGCTGACAGAAACAATGAGCAGTTCTTC. As protein: CSADRNNEQFF.